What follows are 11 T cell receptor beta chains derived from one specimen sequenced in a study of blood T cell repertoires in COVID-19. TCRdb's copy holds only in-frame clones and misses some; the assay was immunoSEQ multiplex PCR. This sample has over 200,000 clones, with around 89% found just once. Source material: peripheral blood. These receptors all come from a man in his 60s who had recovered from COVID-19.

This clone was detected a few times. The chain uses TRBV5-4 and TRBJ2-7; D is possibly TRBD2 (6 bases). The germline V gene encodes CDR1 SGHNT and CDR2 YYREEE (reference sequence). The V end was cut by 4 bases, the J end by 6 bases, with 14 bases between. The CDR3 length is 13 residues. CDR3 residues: CASSPRLLAEQYF. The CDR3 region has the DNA TGTGCCAGCAGCCCGAGACTACTAGCCGAGCAGTACTTC.

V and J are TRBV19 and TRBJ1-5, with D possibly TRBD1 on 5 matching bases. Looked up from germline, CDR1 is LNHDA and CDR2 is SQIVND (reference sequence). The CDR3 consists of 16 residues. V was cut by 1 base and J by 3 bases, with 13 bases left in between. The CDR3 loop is CASSIAWQGNNQPQHF. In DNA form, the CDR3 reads TGTGCCAGTAGTATAGCTTGGCAGGGAAACAATCAGCCCCAGCATTTT.

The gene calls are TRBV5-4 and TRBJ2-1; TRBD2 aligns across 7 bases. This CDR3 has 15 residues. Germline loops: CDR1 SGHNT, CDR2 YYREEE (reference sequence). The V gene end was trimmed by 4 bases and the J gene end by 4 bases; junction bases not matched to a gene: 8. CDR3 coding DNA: TGTGCCAGCAGCAGGGTAGCGGGTTCATACAATGAGCAGTTCTTC. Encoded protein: CASSRVAGSYNEQFF.

Here the CDR3 DNA reads TGTGCCAGCAGCAAAGGGACACTCAACTATGGCTACACCTTC. This gives the protein CASSKGTLNYGYTF. The rearrangement links TRBV21-1 to TRBJ1-2; the D call of TRBD1 is as the table states it, not checked on the DNA. TRBV21-1 is flagged as a pseudogene. The CDR3 is 14 amino acids.

CDR3 sequence reads: CASSWQGRISYNSPLHF. In DNA, the CDR3 is TGTGCCAGCAGTTGGCAGGGTAGAATATCCTATAATTCACCCCTCCACTTT. The chain links TRBV7-8 to TRBJ1-6; maybe TRBD1 (5 bases). CDR3 size: 17 residues. The germline CDR1 and CDR2 sequences are SGHVS and FQNEAQ. V was shortened by 6 bases and J by 1 base, with 16 bases between the two germline ends.

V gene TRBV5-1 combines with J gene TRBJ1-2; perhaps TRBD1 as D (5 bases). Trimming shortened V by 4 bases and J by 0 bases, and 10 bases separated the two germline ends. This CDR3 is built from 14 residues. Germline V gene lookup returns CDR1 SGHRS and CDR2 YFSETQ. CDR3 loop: CASSRGGTNYGYTF. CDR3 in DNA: TGCGCCAGCAGCAGGGGCGGTACTAACTATGGCTACACCTTC. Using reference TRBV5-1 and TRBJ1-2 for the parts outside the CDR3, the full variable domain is KAGVTQTPRYLIKTRGQQVTLSCSPISGHRSVSWYQQTPGQGLQFLFEYFSETQRNKGNFPGRFSGRQFSNSRSEMNVSTLELGDSALYLCASSRGGTNYGYTFGSGTRLTVV.

The CDR3 loop reads CAWKSAGGFSGNTIYF. CDR3 nucleotides: TGTGCCTGGAAGTCCGCAGGGGGCTTCTCTGGAAACACCATATATTTT. This chain links TRBV30 with TRBJ1-3; 8 nucleotides line up with TRBD1. The V gene end was trimmed by 4 bases and the J gene end by 0 bases; junction bases not matched to a gene: 8. Germline CDR1 is GTSNPN and CDR2 is SVGIG (reference sequence). The CDR3 is 16 amino acids.

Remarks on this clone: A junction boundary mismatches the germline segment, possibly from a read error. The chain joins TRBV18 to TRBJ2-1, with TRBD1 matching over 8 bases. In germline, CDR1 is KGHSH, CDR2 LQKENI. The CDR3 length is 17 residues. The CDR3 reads CASSPLSGQGSHNEQFF. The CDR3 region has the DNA TGTGCCAGCTCACCACTGAGTGGACAGGGCTCCCACAATGAGCAGTTCTTC.

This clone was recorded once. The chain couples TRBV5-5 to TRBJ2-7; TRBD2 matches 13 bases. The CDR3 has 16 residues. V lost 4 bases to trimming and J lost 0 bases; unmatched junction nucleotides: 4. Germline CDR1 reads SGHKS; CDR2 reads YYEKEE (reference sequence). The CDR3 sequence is CASSGGLAGFSYEQYF. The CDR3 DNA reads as TGTGCCAGCAGCGGGGGACTAGCGGGGTTCTCCTACGAGCAGTACTTC.

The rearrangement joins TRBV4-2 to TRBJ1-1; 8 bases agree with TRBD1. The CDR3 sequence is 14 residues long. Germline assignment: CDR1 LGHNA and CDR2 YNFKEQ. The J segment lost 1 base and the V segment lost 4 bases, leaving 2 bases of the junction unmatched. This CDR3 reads CASSRQGANTEAFF. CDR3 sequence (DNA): TGTGCCAGCAGCCGTCAGGGGGCGAACACTGAAGCTTTCTTT.

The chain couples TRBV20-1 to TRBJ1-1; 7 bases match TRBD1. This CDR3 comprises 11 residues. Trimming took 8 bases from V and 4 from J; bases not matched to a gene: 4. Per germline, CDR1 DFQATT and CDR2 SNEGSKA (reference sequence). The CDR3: CSTDRATEAFF. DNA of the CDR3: TGCAGTACCGACAGGGCCACTGAAGCTTTCTTT.